A selection of T cell receptor beta chains follows, all from one sample in a study of follicular helper T cells after annual influenza vaccination. Using immunoSEQ multiplex PCR, the repertoire was profiled, and TCRdb retains in-frame clones only, with some absent. Among around 10,000 clones, roughly four fifths were seen once, and the ten largest hold less than 0.95%. Sequenced here: CXCR5- memory CD4+ T cells sorted from blood, sampled 6 weeks after influenza vaccination. These receptor sequences come from an adult who received the influenza vaccine. The CDR3 runs from the conserved cysteine through the conserved F or W. A D gene is named only where the DNA matches it firmly. Not every row has a clone size; where given, it reads once, few, many or a size class.

v_call: TRBV14
d_call: TRBD2
clone_size: .
j_call: TRBJ2-5
cdr3_aa: CASSQDRGLAGIILQETQYF
cdr3_nt: TGTGCCAGCAGCCAAGATCGGGGACTAGCGGGGATTATACTACAAGAGACCCAGTACTTC

v_call: TRBV11-1
d_call: TRBD1
clone_size: .
j_call: TRBJ1-5
cdr3_aa: CASSPGQGTNQPQHF
cdr3_nt: TGTGCCAGCAGCCCCGGACAGGGGACCAATCAGCCCCAGCATTTT

v_call: TRBV6-1
d_call: TRBD1
clone_size: .
j_call: TRBJ1-4
cdr3_aa: CASRATGRGEKLFF
cdr3_nt: TGTGCCAGCAGGGCGACAGGGAGGGGGGAAAAACTGTTTTTT

v_call: TRBV2
d_call: .
clone_size: .
j_call: TRBJ2-5
cdr3_aa: CASSKNGPVLGETQYF
cdr3_nt: TGTGCCAGCAGTAAAAACGGACCAGTCCTCGGGGAGACCCAGTACTTC

v_call: TRBV4-3
d_call: TRBD2
clone_size: .
j_call: TRBJ2-3
cdr3_aa: CASSPGGGADTQYF
cdr3_nt: TGCGCCAGCAGCCCGGGCGGGGGGGCAGATACGCAGTATTTT

v_call: TRBV19
d_call: .
clone_size: .
j_call: TRBJ1-4
cdr3_aa: CASGGEPQATEKLFF
cdr3_nt: TGTGCCAGTGGGGGTGAACCCCAAGCTACCGAAAAACTGTTTTTT

v_call: TRBV2
d_call: .
clone_size: .
j_call: TRBJ2-7
cdr3_aa: CARYAGDITYEQYF
cdr3_nt: TGTGCCAGATACGCCGGGGACATTACCTACGAGCAGTACTTC

v_call: TRBV18
d_call: .
clone_size: once
j_call: TRBJ2-7
cdr3_aa: CASSLGTSSSYEQYF
cdr3_nt: TGTGCCAGCTCACTAGGGACATCGAGCTCCTACGAGCAGTACTTC

v_call: TRBV5-8
d_call: TRBD2
clone_size: .
j_call: TRBJ2-3
cdr3_aa: CASSLKLAGTDTQYF
cdr3_nt: TGTGCCAGCAGCTTGAAGCTAGCGGGAACAGATACGCAGTATTTT

v_call: TRBV6-4
d_call: .
clone_size: .
j_call: TRBJ2-1
cdr3_aa: CASSDQGREFNEQFF
cdr3_nt: TGTGCCAGCAGTGACCAGGGCCGTGAGTTCAATGAGCAGTTCTTC

v_call: TRBV6-5
d_call: .
clone_size: .
j_call: TRBJ2-6
cdr3_aa: CASSYSQIPGANVLTF
cdr3_nt: TGTGCCAGCAGTTACTCCCAGATCCCTGGGGCCAACGTCCTGACTTTC

v_call: TRBV11-2
d_call: TRBD2
clone_size: .
j_call: TRBJ2-1
cdr3_aa: CASSPRLAGYNEQFF
cdr3_nt: TGTGCCAGCAGCCCCCGACTAGCGGGCTACAATGAGCAGTTCTTC

v_call: TRBV18
d_call: .
clone_size: .
j_call: TRBJ2-5
cdr3_aa: CASSPGSGPGETQYF
cdr3_nt: TGTGCCAGCTCACCGGGGTCCGGGCCCGGGGAGACCCAGTACTTC

v_call: TRBV4-2
d_call: TRBD1
clone_size: once
j_call: TRBJ2-1
cdr3_aa: CASSQAGTGGDEQFF
cdr3_nt: TGTGCCAGCAGCCAAGCCGGGACAGGCGGGGATGAGCAGTTCTTC

v_call: TRBV4-3
d_call: TRBD1
clone_size: .
j_call: TRBJ2-7
cdr3_aa: CASSQDWGTGAYEQYF
cdr3_nt: TGCGCCAGCAGCCAAGATTGGGGGACAGGGGCCTACGAGCAGTACTTC

v_call: TRBV5-1
d_call: TRBD2
clone_size: .
j_call: TRBJ2-2
cdr3_aa: CASSLGTSTGELFF
cdr3_nt: TGCGCCAGCAGCTTGGGGACTAGCACCGGGGAGCTGTTTTTT